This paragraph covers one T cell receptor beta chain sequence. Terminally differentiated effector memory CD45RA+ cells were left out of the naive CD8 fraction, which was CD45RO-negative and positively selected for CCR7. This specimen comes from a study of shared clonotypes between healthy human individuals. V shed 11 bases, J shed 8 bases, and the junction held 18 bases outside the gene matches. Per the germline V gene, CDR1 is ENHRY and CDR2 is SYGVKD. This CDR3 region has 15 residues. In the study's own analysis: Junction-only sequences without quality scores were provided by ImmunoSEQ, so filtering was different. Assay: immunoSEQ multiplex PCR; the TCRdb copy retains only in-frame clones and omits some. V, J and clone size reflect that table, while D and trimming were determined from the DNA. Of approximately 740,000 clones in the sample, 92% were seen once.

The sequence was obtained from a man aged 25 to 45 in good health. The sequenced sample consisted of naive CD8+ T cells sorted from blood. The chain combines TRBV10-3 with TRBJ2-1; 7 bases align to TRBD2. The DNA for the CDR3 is TGTGCCGTGCAGGAAGGACTAGGGATCAGGGATGAGCAGTTCTTC. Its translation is CAVQEGLGIRDEQFF.